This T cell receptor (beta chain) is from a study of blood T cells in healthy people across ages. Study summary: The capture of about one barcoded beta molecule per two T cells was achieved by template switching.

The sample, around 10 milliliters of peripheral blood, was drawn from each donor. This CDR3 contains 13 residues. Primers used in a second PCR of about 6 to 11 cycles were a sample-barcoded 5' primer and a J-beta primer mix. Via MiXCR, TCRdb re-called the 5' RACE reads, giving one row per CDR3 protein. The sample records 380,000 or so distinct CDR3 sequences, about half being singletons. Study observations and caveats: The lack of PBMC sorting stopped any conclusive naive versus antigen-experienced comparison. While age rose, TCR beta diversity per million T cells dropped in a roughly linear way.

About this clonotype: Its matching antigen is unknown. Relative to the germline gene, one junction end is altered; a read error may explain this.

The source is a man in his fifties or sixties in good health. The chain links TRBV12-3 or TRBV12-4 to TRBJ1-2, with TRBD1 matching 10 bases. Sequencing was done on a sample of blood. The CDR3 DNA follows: TGTGCCAGCAGTGACAGGGGGCAGAGTGGCCACACCTTC. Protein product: CASSDRGQSGHTF.